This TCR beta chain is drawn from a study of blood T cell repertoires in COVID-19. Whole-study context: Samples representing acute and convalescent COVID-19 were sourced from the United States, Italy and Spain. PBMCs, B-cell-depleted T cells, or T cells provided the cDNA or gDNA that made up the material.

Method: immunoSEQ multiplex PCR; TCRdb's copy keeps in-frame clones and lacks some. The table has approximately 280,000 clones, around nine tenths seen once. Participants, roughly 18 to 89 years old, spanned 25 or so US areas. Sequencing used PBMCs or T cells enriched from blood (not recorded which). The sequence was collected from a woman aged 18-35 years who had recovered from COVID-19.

The CDR3 loop reads CASSRDRNQETQYF. CDR3 sequence (DNA): TGTGCCAGTAGTCGGGACAGGAATCAAGAGACCCAGTACTTC. The genes are TRBV19 and TRBJ2-5; TRBD1 agrees at 8 bases. V was pared by 5 bases and J by 2 bases, with 4 bases of the junction left unmatched. Germline loops: CDR1 LNHDA, CDR2 SQIVND (reference sequence). The CDR3 sequence is 14 residues long.